One sample yielded the 10 T cell receptor beta chains listed below, sequenced in a study of blood T cells in healthy people across ages. The second PCR ran roughly 6 to 11 cycles with a sample-barcoded 5' primer and J-beta primers. Each CDR3 protein gets one entry after TCRdb re-called the 5' RACE reads with MiXCR. The sample has about 720,000 distinct CDR3 sequences; about 20% are singletons. Source material: blood. All receptors derive from a man between 65 and 80 years old in good health.

The J gene is TRBJ1-5, the V gene TRBV28; possible D gene TRBD1, 6 bases. Per the germline V gene, CDR1 is MDHEN and CDR2 is SYDVKM. V was trimmed by 7 bases and J by 3 bases, leaving 10 bases between them. The CDR3 is made up of 13 amino acids. The CDR3 protein is CASMYRVNQPQHF. CDR3 bases: TGTGCCAGCATGTACAGGGTCAATCAGCCCCAGCATTTT.

CDR3 amino acids: CSARDREFDYGYTF. The CDR3 DNA sequence: TGCAGTGCTAGGGACAGGGAGTTCGACTATGGCTACACCTTC. This chain uses TRBV20-1 with TRBJ1-2; TRBD1 agrees at 8 bases. Trimming took 3 bases from V and 3 from J; bases not matched to a gene: 6. The germline gives CDR1 DFQATT, CDR2 SNEGSKA (reference sequence). The CDR3 extends over 14 amino acids.

The chain is built from TRBV21-1 and TRBJ2-7; the DNA was not compared with TRBD2, the D call given in the table. TRBV21-1 is a pseudogene segment. This CDR3 spans 13 amino acids. The CDR3 sequence: CASRGLVPYEQYV. The CDR3 DNA reads TGTGCCAGCAGAGGACTAGTACCCTACGAGCAGTACGTC.

CDR3 sequence: CASSQERVGGKETQYF. DNA for the CDR3: TGCGCCAGCAGCCAAGAGAGGGTGGGAGGAAAAGAGACCCAGTACTTC. This chain links TRBV4-3 with TRBJ2-5; weak D call: TRBD2 (6 bases). V lost 0 bases and J lost 3, with 14 bases in between. CDR3 length: 16 amino acids. CDR1 is LGHNA and CDR2 is YSLEER in the germline V gene.

The chain recombines TRBV7-2 with TRBJ1-2; the D gene is possibly TRBD1 (5 bases). Trimming took 5 bases from V and 5 from J, leaving 15 bases between them. Germline loops: CDR1 SGHTA, CDR2 FQGNSA. CDR3 length equals 14 residues. CDR3 nucleotide sequence: TGTGCCAGCAGCCCACGGGGGATTAGGTATGGCTACACCTTC. It is translated as CASSPRGIRYGYTF. The entire variable domain, with the rest obtained from reference TRBV7-2 and TRBJ1-2, is as follows: GAGVSQSPSNKVTEKGKDVELRCDPISGHTALYWYRQSLGQGLEFLIYFQGNSAPDKSGLPSDRFSAERTGGSVSTLTIQRTQQEDSAVYLCASSPRGIRYGYTFGSGTRLTVV.

The chain uses TRBV4-2 and TRBJ2-3; D not certain. The CDR3 length is 15 residues. Germline values: CDR1 LGHNA, CDR2 YNFKEQ. Trimming took 1 base from V and 4 from J, leaving 12 bases between them. The CDR3, as DNA: TGTGCCAGCAGCCAAGTGAATCTGGGCCCAGATACGCAGTATTTT. Protein sequence: CASSQVNLGPDTQYF.

This clonotype was recorded a few times. The chain couples TRBV5-1 to TRBJ2-5, with TRBD2 matching over 12 bases. Germline values: CDR1 SGHRS, CDR2 YFSETQ. CDR3 length equals 16 residues. Trimming cost V 0 bases and J 2 bases; bases outside gene matches: 2. As DNA, the CDR3 is TGCGCCAGCAGCTTGGGGGGACTAGCGGGTCAAGAGACCCAGTACTTC. It specifies CASSLGGLAGQETQYF.

This chain uses TRBV25-1 with TRBJ2-3, with 7 positions matching TRBD1. The CDR3 runs 14 residues. The germline V gene encodes CDR1 MGHDK and CDR2 SYGVNS. V lost 6 bases to trimming and J lost 1 base; unmatched junction nucleotides: 4. The CDR3 loop is CASSATGRTDTQYF. As DNA, the CDR3 is TGTGCCAGCAGCGCGACAGGGCGCACAGATACGCAGTATTTT.

The chain recombines TRBV28 with TRBJ2-1; no definite D call. The J call may be in error: the DNA end matches TRBJ2-7 better. This CDR3 has 13 residues. Germline V lookup: CDR1 MDHEN, CDR2 SYDVKM. CDR3 residues: CASSLPVGSKQYF. The CDR3 region has the DNA TGTGCCAGCAGTTTGCCAGTGGGGTCGAAGCAGTACTTC.

The chain employs TRBV3-1 and TRBJ2-1; D may be TRBD2 (6 bases). The tail of the sequence fits TRBJ2-7 better, so the J call may be wrong. The length of the CDR3 is 11 residues. CDR1 and CDR2 (germline): LGHDT, YNNKEL (reference sequence). In DNA, the CDR3 is TGTGCCAGCAGCCGGGGGACTGAGCAGTACTTC. This codes for CASSRGTEQYF.